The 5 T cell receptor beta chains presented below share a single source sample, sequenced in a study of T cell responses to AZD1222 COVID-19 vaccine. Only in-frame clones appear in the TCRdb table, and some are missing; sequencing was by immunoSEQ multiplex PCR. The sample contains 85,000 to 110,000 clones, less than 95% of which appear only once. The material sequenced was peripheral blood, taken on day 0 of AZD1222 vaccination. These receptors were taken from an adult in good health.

For the CDR3, the DNA is TGTGCCAGCAGTTTCGAGTCTAACACTGAAGCTTTCTTT. The encoded protein is CASSFESNTEAFF. The chain employs TRBV12-3 or TRBV12-4 and TRBJ1-1; D gene unclear. The CDR3 is 13 residues long. Trimming cost V 3 bases and J 2 bases, with 7 bases left between them.

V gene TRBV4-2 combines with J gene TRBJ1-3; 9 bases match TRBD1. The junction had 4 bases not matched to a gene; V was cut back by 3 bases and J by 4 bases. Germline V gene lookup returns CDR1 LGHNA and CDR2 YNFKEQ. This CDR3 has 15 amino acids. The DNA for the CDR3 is TGTGCCAGCAGCCACAGACAGGGGGAGGGAAACACCATATATTTT. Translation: CASSHRQGEGNTIYF.

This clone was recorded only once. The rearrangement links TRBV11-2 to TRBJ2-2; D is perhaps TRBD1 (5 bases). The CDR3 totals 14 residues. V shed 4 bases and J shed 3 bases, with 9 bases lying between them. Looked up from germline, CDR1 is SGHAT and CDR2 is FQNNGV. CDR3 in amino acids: CASSSLRDTGELFF. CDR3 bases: TGTGCCAGCAGCTCCCTCAGGGACACCGGGGAGCTGTTTTTT.

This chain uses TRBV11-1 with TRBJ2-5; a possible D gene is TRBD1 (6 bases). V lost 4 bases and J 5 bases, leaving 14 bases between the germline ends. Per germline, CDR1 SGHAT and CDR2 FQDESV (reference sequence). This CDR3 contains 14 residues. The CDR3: CASSSVVQGETQYF. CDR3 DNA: TGTGCCAGCAGCTCAGTAGTCCAGGGGGAGACCCAGTACTTC.

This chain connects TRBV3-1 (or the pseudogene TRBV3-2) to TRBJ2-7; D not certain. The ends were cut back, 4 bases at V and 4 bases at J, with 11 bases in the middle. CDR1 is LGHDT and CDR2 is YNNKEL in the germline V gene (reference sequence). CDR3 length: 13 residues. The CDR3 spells CASSPRTVYEQYF. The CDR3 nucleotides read TGTGCCAGCAGCCCACGGACCGTTTACGAGCAGTACTTC.